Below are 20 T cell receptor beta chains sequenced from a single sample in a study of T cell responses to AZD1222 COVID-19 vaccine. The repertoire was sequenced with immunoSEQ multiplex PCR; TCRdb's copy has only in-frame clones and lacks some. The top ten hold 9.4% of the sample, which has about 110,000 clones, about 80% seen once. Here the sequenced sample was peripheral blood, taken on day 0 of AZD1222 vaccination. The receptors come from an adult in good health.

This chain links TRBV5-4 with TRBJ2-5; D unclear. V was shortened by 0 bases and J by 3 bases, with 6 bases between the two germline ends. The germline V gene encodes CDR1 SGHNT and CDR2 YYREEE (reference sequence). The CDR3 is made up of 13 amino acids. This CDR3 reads CASSLGKEETQYF. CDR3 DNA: TGTGCCAGCAGCTTGGGGAAGGAAGAGACCCAGTACTTC.

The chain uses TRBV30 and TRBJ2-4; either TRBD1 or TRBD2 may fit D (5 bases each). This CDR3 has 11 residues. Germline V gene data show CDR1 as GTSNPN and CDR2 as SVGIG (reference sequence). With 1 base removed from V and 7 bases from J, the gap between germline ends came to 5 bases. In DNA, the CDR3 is TGTGCCTGGAGTGGGGGGAACATTCAGTACTTC. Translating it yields CAWSGGNIQYF.

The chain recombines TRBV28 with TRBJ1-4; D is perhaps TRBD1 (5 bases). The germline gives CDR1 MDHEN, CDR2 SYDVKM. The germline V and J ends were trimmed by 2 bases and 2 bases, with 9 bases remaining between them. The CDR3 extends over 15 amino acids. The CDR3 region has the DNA TGTGCCAGCAGTTTAAACCGGGGGACTAATGAAAAACTGTTTTTT. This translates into CASSLNRGTNEKLFF.

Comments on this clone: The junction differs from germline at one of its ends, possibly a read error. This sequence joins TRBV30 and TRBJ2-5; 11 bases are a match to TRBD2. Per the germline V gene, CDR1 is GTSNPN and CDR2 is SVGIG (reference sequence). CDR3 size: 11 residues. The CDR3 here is CAWSVGGLADF. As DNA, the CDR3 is TGTGCCTGGAGTGTTGGGGGACTAGCGGACTTC.

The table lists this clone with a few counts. This chain's CDR3 is CASTPAGSGYEQYF. The CDR3 DNA reads TGTGCCAGCACCCCGGCTGGCTCCGGCTACGAGCAGTACTTC. The chain employs TRBV28 and TRBJ2-7; D uncertain. The germline V gene has CDR1 MDHEN and CDR2 SYDVKM. The CDR3 sequence is 14 residues long. The V end was cut by 7 bases, the J end by 3 bases, with 16 bases between.

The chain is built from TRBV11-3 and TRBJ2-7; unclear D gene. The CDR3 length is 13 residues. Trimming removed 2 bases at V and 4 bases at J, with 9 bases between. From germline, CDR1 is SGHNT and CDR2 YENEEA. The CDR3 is CASSLSASYEQYF. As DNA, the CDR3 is TGTGCCAGCAGCTTATCAGCATCGTACGAGCAGTACTTC.

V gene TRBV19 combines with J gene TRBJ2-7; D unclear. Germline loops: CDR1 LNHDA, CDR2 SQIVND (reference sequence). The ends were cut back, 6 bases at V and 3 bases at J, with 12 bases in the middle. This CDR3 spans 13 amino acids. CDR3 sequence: CASSAGVYYEQYF. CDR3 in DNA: TGTGCCAGTAGCGCAGGAGTCTACTACGAGCAGTACTTC.

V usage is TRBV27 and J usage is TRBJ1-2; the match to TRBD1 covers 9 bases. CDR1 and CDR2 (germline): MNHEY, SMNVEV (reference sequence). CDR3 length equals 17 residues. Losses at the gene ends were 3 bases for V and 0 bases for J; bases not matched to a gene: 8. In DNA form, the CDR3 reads TGTGCCAGCAGTTTTAGGGTGACAGGGGGATCTAACTATGGCTACACCTTC. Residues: CASSFRVTGGSNYGYTF.

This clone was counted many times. The CDR3 protein is CASGPQFSGNTIYF. The CDR3 DNA is TGTGCCAGCGGCCCACAGTTCTCTGGAAACACCATATATTTT. The V gene is TRBV6-5, the J gene TRBJ1-3; D not certain. Germline CDR1 MNHEY, CDR2 SVGAGI. V lost 8 bases and J 0 bases, leaving 11 bases between the germline ends. The CDR3 sequence is 14 residues long.

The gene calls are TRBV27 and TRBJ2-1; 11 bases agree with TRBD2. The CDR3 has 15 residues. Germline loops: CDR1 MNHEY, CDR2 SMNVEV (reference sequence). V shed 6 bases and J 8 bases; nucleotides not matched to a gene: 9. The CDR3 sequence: CASRYSGRAEYEQFF. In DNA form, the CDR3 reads TGTGCCAGCAGATATAGCGGGAGGGCCGAGTATGAGCAGTTCTTC.

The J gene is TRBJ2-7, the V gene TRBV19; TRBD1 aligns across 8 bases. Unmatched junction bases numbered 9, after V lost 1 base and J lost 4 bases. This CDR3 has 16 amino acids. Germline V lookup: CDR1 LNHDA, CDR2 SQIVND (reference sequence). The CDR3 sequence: CASSIARQGATYEQYF. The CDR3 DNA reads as TGTGCCAGTAGTATAGCTCGGCAGGGGGCGACTTACGAGCAGTACTTC.

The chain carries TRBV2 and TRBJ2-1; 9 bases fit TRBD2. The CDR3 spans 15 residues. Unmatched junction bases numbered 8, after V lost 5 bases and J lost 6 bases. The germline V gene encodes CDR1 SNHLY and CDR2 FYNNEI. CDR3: CASSLRSGGLNEQFF. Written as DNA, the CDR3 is TGTGCCAGCAGTTTGCGCAGCGGGGGGCTCAATGAGCAGTTCTTC. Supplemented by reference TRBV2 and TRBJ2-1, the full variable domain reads EPEVTQTPSHQVTQMGQEVILRCVPISNHLYFYWYRQILGQKVEFLVSFYNNEISEKSEIFDDQFSVERPDGSNFTLKIRSTKLEDSAMYFCASSLRSGGLNEQFFGPGTRLTVL.

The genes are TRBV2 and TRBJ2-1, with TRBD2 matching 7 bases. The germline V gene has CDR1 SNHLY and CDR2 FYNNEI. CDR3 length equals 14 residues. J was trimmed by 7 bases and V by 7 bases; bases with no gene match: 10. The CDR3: CASTRGAGVNEQFF. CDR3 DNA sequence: TGTGCCAGCACCCGAGGGGCGGGGGTAAATGAGCAGTTCTTC.

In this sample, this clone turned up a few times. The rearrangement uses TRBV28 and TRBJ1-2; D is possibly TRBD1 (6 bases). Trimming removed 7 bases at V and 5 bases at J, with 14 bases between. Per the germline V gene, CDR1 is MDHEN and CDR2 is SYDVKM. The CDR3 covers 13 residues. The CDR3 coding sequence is TGTGCCAGCACCCAGGACAGTAGTTATGGCTACACCTTC. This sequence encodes CASTQDSSYGYTF.

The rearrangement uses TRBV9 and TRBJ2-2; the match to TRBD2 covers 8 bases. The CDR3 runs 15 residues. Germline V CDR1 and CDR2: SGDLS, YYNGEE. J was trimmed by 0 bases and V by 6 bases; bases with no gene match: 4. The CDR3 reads CASTRGGANTGELFF. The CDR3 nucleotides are TGTGCCAGCACCCGGGGGGGAGCGAACACCGGGGAGCTGTTTTTT.

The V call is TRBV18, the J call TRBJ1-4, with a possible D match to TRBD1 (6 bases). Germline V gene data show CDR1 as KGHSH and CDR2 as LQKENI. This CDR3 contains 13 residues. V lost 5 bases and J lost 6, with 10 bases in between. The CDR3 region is CASSGGVDEKLFF. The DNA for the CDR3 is TGTGCCAGCTCAGGGGGCGTGGATGAAAAACTGTTTTTT. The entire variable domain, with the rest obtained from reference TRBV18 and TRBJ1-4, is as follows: NAGVMQNPRHLVRRRGQEARLRCSPMKGHSHVYWYRQLPEEGLKFMVYLQKENIIDESGMPKERFSAEFPKEGPSILRIQQVVRGDSAAYFCASSGGVDEKLFFGSGTQLSVL.

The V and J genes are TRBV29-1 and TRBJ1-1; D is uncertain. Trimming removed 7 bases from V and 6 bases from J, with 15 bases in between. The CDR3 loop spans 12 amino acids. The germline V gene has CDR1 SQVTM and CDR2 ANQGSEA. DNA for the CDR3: TGCAGCGGTGGATTTTTCGGAGCTGAAGCTTTCTTT. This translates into CSGGFFGAEAFF.

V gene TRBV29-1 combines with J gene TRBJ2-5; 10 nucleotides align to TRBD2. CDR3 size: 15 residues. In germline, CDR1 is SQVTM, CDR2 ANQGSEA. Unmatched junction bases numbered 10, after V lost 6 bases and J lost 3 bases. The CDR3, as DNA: TGCAGCGTGCAGGGTAGCGGGGGGCTGAAAGAGACCCAGTACTTC. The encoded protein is CSVQGSGGLKETQYF.

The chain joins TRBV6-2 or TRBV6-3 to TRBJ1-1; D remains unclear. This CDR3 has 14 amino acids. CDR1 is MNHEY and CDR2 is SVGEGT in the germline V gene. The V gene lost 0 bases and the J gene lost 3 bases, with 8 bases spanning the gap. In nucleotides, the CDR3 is TGTGCCAGCAGTTACTCGATCCGGGACACTGAAGCTTTCTTT. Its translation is CASSYSIRDTEAFF.

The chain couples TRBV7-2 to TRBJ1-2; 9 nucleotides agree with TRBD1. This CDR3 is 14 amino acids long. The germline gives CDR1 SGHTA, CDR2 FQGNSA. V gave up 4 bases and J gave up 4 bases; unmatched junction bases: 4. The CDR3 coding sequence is TGTGCCAGCAGCTCTAGACAGGGGGTCTATGGCTACACCTTC. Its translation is CASSSRQGVYGYTF.